Presented here are 10 T cell receptor beta chains from one specimen sequenced in a study of blood T cell repertoires in COVID-19. The table came from immunoSEQ multiplex PCR; TCRdb's copy has only in-frame clones and leaves some out. The sample carries about 110,000 clones, 84% recorded once. The sequencing input was peripheral blood. Source of these receptors: a woman between 45 and 65 years old with acute or convalescent COVID-19.

V and J are TRBV3-1 (or the pseudogene TRBV3-2) and TRBJ1-6, with TRBD1 as a possible D gene (6 bases). Germline V gene data show CDR1 as LGHDT and CDR2 as YNNKEL (reference sequence). The CDR3 runs to 14 residues. V shed 2 bases and J shed 10 bases, with 12 bases lying between them. CDR3 in amino acids: CASSQQGLNSPLHF. The CDR3 nucleotides read TGTGCCAGCAGCCAACAGGGGTTGAACTCACCCCTCCACTTT.

The chain combines TRBV24-1 with TRBJ2-7; TRBD1 is a possible D gene (6 bases). The V end lost 4 bases, the J end lost 6 bases, and 12 bases lay between the germline ends. CDR1 is KGHDR, CDR2 SFDVKD, per germline. This CDR3 contains 13 residues. CDR3 region: CATSDSRTAEQYF. The CDR3 DNA is TGTGCCACCAGTGACTCCCGGACAGCCGAGCAGTACTTC.

The J gene is TRBJ1-6, the V gene TRBV27; TRBD1 might be the D (6 bases). CDR3 length: 16 amino acids. V lost 3 bases to trimming and J lost 6 bases, with 15 bases between them. CDR1 is MNHEY, CDR2 SMNVEV, per germline (reference sequence). The CDR3 bases are TGTGCCAGCAGTTTTACAGGGAAAGTGGGTAATTCACCCCTCCACTTT. Protein sequence: CASSFTGKVGNSPLHF.

The chain combines TRBV19 with TRBJ1-2; maybe TRBD1 (5 bases). The germline V gene has CDR1 LNHDA and CDR2 SQIVND (reference sequence). Trimming cost V 5 bases and J 4 bases, with 11 bases left between them. The CDR3 consists of 13 residues. The CDR3 region has the DNA TGTGCCAGTAGTTCCCGCGGGACCTATGGCTACACCTTC. Amino acid sequence: CASSSRGTYGYTF.

The V gene is TRBV5-6, the J gene TRBJ2-1, with a weak D call TRBD2 (5 bases). The CDR3 is 16 residues long. The germline CDR1 and CDR2 sequences are SGHDT and YYEEEE. With 3 bases removed from V and 5 bases from J, the gap between germline ends came to 18 bases. The CDR3 sequence: CASSSDGGWTNNEQFF. CDR3 coding DNA: TGTGCCAGCAGCTCTGACGGCGGGTGGACCAACAATGAGCAGTTCTTC.

The chain recombines TRBV9 with TRBJ2-1, with 8 bases aligning to TRBD2. With 5 bases clipped from V and 4 bases from J, the junction kept 8 bases outside the gene matches. The germline V gene encodes CDR1 SGDLS and CDR2 YYNGEE. The CDR3 consists of 15 residues. CDR3 sequence reads: CASREAGAQYNEQFF. In DNA form, the CDR3 reads TGTGCCAGCAGAGAAGCGGGGGCCCAATACAATGAGCAGTTCTTC.

This chain connects TRBV19 to TRBJ2-5, with a possible D match to TRBD2 (6 bases). This CDR3 has 15 amino acids. Trimming shortened V by 1 base and J by 4 bases, and 13 bases separated the two germline ends. Germline loops: CDR1 LNHDA, CDR2 SQIVND (reference sequence). Here the CDR3 reads CASSIAQGGGETQYF. CDR3 in DNA: TGTGCCAGTAGTATAGCGCAGGGAGGAGGAGAGACCCAGTACTTC.

The chain recombines TRBV4-2 with TRBJ2-7; 7 bases match TRBD1. Germline lookup yields CDR1 LGHNA and CDR2 YNFKEQ. The CDR3 runs to 15 residues. With V trimmed by 2 bases and J by 2 bases, 6 bases remained unmatched. Here the CDR3 DNA reads TGTGCCAGCAGCCAAACGGACAGGAACACCTACGAGCAGTACTTC. As protein: CASSQTDRNTYEQYF.

Here the CDR3 reads CASSEPGAMYEQYF. DNA for the CDR3: TGTGCCAGCAGTGAGCCAGGGGCAATGTACGAGCAGTACTTC. The chain carries TRBV6-1 and TRBJ2-7; a possible D gene is TRBD1 (6 bases). In germline, CDR1 is MNHNS, CDR2 SASEGT. This CDR3 is 14 amino acids long. V dropped 3 bases and J dropped 4 bases, with 13 bases sitting between them.

J is TRBJ1-5 and V is TRBV3-1 (or the pseudogene TRBV3-2); 9 nucleotides align to TRBD1. The CDR3 contains 13 residues. Germline V lookup: CDR1 LGHDT, CDR2 YNNKEL (reference sequence). Unmatched junction bases numbered 0, after V lost 5 bases and J lost 4 bases. CDR3 nucleotides: TGTGCCAGCAGCGGGACAGGGAATCAGCCCCAGCATTTT. It is translated as CASSGTGNQPQHF.